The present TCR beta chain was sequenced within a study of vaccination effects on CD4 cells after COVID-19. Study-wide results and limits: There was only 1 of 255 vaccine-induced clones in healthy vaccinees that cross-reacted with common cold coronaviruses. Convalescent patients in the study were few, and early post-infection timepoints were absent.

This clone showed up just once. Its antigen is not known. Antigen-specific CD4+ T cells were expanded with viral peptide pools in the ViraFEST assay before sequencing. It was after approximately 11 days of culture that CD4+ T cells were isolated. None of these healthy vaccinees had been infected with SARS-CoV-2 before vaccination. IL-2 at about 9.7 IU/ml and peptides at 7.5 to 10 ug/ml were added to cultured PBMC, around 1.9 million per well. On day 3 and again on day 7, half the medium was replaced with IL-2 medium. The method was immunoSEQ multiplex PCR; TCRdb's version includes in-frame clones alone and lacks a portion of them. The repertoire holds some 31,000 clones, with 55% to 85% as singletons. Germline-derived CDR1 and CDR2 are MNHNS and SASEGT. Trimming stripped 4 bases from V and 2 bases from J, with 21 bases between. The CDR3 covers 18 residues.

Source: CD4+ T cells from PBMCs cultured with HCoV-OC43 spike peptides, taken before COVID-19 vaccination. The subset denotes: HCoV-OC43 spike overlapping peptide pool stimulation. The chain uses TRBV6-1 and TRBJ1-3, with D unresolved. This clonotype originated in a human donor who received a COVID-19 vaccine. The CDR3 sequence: CASSGPSLRRLPGNTIYF. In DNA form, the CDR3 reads TGTGCCAGCAGTGGGCCCTCTTTGAGACGGCTTCCTGGAAACACCATATATTTT.